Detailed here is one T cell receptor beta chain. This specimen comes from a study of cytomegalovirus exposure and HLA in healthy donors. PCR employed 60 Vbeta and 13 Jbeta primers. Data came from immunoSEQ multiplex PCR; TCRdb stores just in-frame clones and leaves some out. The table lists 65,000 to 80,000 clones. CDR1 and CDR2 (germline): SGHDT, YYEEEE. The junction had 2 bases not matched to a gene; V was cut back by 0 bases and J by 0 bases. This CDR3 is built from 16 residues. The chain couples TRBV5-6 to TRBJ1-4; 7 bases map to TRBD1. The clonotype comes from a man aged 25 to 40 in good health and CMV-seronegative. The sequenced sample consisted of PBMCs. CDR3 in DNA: TGTGCCAGCAGCTTGGGACAGGGTGCAACTAATGAAAAACTGTTTTTT. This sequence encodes CASSLGQGATNEKLFF.